These 25 T cell receptor beta chains were all obtained from the same sample, sequenced in a study of T cell changes during pregnancy in multiple sclerosis. Profiled with immunoSEQ multiplex PCR; TCRdb holds only in-frame clones, not every one. The sample records roughly 100,000 clones, about 91% being singletons. The sample was peripheral blood, taken in the second trimester of pregnancy. These receptor sequences come from a female donor with multiple sclerosis, enrolled in a pregnancy study.

This clone showed up just once. V is TRBV21-1 and J is TRBJ2-7; the table's D call, TRBD1, has no DNA check behind it. TRBV21-1 is classified as a pseudogene. The CDR3 is 16 amino acids. CDR3 region: CASSRRPGAPHREQYF. CDR3 in DNA: TGTGCCAGCAGCAGAAGGCCTGGGGCGCCCCACCGGGAGCAGTACTTC.

V is TRBV27 and J is TRBJ1-2; unclear D gene. Germline V gene data show CDR1 as MNHEY and CDR2 as SMNVEV (reference sequence). Trimming removed 8 bases from V and 8 bases from J, with 12 bases in between. The CDR3 runs 11 residues. The CDR3 loop reads CASGSRIGYTF. As DNA, the CDR3 is TGTGCCAGCGGGTCGAGGATCGGCTACACCTTC.

The chain recombines TRBV4-3 with TRBJ2-1, with D possibly TRBD2 on 5 matching bases. The CDR3 runs to 16 residues. Looked up from germline, CDR1 is LGHNA and CDR2 is YSLEER. V was shortened by 4 bases and J by 8 bases, with 21 bases between the two germline ends. As DNA, the CDR3 is TGCGCCAGCAGCCTCCAGCCGACTGGGAGTTCCGATGAGCAGTTCTTC. It yields the protein CASSLQPTGSSDEQFF.

This sequence joins TRBV7-9 and TRBJ2-1; D gene uncertain. The CDR3 spans 12 residues. Germline V CDR1 and CDR2: SEHNR, FQNEAQ (reference sequence). The ends were cut back, 3 bases at V and 9 bases at J, with 9 bases in the middle. The CDR3 nucleotides read TGTGCCAGCAGCTTGGGTAGCTTTGAGCAGTTCTTC. Encoded protein: CASSLGSFEQFF.

This clone has only a few counts. The genes are TRBV14 and TRBJ1-1; perhaps TRBD1 as D (5 bases). Trimming removed 1 base at V and 1 base at J, with 7 bases between. The CDR3 extends over 14 amino acids. CDR1 and CDR2 from the germline V gene are SGHDN and FVKESK. The CDR3 nucleotides read TGTGCCAGCAGCCAAGTTGGGGCGAACACTGAAGCTTTCTTT. Protein product: CASSQVGANTEAFF.

The chain joins TRBV7-2 to TRBJ2-3; no reliable D call. Germline CDR1 SGHTA, CDR2 FQGNSA. The CDR3 consists of 11 residues. V lost 5 bases and J 7 bases, leaving 7 bases between the germline ends. CDR3 sequence: CASSHQNTQYF. CDR3 coding DNA: TGTGCCAGCAGCCATCAGAATACGCAGTATTTT.

The chain recombines TRBV7-8 with TRBJ2-5, with 9 positions matching TRBD2. Trimming cost V 1 base and J 2 bases; bases outside gene matches: 5. The CDR3 runs 16 residues. CDR1 is SGHVS and CDR2 is FQNEAQ in the germline V gene. CDR3 sequence: CASSLEGTSLQETQYF. DNA for the CDR3: TGTGCCAGCAGCTTAGAAGGGACTAGCCTTCAAGAGACCCAGTACTTC.

The gene calls are TRBV11-2 and TRBJ1-1, with no clear D. Per germline, CDR1 SGHAT and CDR2 FQNNGV. V was trimmed by 0 bases and J by 1 base, leaving 6 bases between them. CDR3 length equals 14 residues. CDR3 sequence: CASSLDAANTEAFF. In DNA form, the CDR3 reads TGTGCCAGCAGCTTAGATGCGGCGAACACTGAAGCTTTCTTT.

The J gene is TRBJ2-1, the V gene TRBV7-9; weak D call: TRBD1 (7 bases). The CDR3 has 12 residues. Germline V gene data show CDR1 as SEHNR and CDR2 as FQNEAQ (reference sequence). V lost 5 bases and J 15 bases, leaving 17 bases between the germline ends. CDR3 DNA: TGTGCCAGCAGCCGTTTACAGGGGAGGCGGTTCTTC. This codes for CASSRLQGRRFF.

The chain recombines TRBV19 with TRBJ2-3; 12 bases fit TRBD2. Germline V lookup: CDR1 LNHDA, CDR2 SQIVND (reference sequence). With 6 bases clipped from V and 7 bases from J, the junction kept 5 bases outside the gene matches. CDR3 size: 14 residues. This CDR3 reads CASSETSGRNTQYF. The CDR3, as DNA: TGTGCCAGTAGCGAGACTAGCGGGAGAAATACGCAGTATTTT.

The count of this clone is one. The chain carries TRBV5-1 and TRBJ2-3, with TRBD2 as a possible D gene (5 bases). The V and J ends lost 7 bases and 1 base respectively, with 10 bases between them. Germline CDR1 SGHRS, CDR2 YFSETQ. The CDR3 loop spans 13 amino acids. DNA for the CDR3: TGCGCCAGCCGGGTGGGAGGCACAGATACGCAGTATTTT. It codes for CASRVGGTDTQYF.

This chain uses TRBV7-2 with TRBJ2-3; 11 positions match TRBD1. V shed 5 bases and J 3 bases; nucleotides not matched to a gene: 4. Per the germline V gene, CDR1 is SGHTA and CDR2 is FQGNSA. CDR3 length: 15 residues. The CDR3 protein is CASSRDRGVTDTQYF. The DNA of the CDR3 is TGTGCCAGCAGCCGGGACAGGGGGGTGACAGATACGCAGTATTTT. The entire variable domain, with the rest obtained from reference TRBV7-2 and TRBJ2-3, is as follows: GAGVSQSPSNKVTEKGKDVELRCDPISGHTALYWYRQSLGQGLEFLIYFQGNSAPDKSGLPSDRFSAERTGGSVSTLTIQRTQQEDSAVYLCASSRDRGVTDTQYFGPGTRLTVL.

This clone has just one count. The J gene is TRBJ1-1, the V gene TRBV14; D may be TRBD1 (6 bases). In germline, CDR1 is SGHDN, CDR2 FVKESK. This CDR3 is 15 amino acids long. The V and J ends lost 4 bases and 0 bases respectively, with 12 bases between them. CDR3 DNA sequence: TGTGCCAGCAGCCCCCTAACAGGGATGAACACTGAAGCTTTCTTT. This sequence encodes CASSPLTGMNTEAFF.

The chain links TRBV18 to TRBJ1-3; no clear D. The CDR3 sequence is 13 residues long. V was trimmed by 6 bases and J by 0 bases, leaving 6 bases between them. Germline values: CDR1 KGHSH, CDR2 LQKENI. As DNA, the CDR3 is TGTGCCAGCTCCGAGGCCTCTGGAAACACCATATATTTT. Its protein product is CASSEASGNTIYF.

The chain links TRBV18 to TRBJ2-6; no definite D call. V was cut by 3 bases and J by 0 bases, with 9 bases left in between. Per germline, CDR1 KGHSH and CDR2 LQKENI. The CDR3 length is 16 residues. Written as DNA, the CDR3 is TGTGCCAGCTCACCCCCAGGAAGCTCTGGGGCCAACGTCCTGACTTTC. It yields the protein CASSPPGSSGANVLTF.

Only one count was recorded for this clone. V is TRBV4-2 and J is TRBJ2-5, with a tentative D call TRBD2 (5 bases). V was shortened by 1 base and J by 0 bases, with 15 bases between the two germline ends. The CDR3 extends over 17 amino acids. Germline V gene data show CDR1 as LGHNA and CDR2 as YNFKEQ. This CDR3 reads CASSQAAGRLYQETQYF. The CDR3, as DNA: TGTGCCAGCAGCCAAGCGGCGGGCAGATTGTACCAAGAGACCCAGTACTTC.

This clone was seen more than once but under ten times. The chain employs TRBV30 and TRBJ1-1; D remains ambiguous. Between the trimmed V and J ends, which lost 1 base and 11 bases, there was a span of 17 bases. From germline, CDR1 is GTSNPN and CDR2 SVGIG (reference sequence). This CDR3 is built from 13 residues. The CDR3 nucleotides read TGTGCCTGGAGTGCCCTGGTTGGTGGAGGGGCTTTCTTT. This sequence encodes CAWSALVGGGAFF.

The chain joins TRBV11-3 to TRBJ2-7; 7 nucleotides align to TRBD2. Looked up from germline, CDR1 is SGHNT and CDR2 is YENEEA. The length of the CDR3 is 14 residues. J lost 3 bases, V lost 3 bases, and 5 bases had no gene match. CDR3 bases: TGTGCCAGCAGCTTCGCGGGAGAGGGCTACGAGCAGTACTTC. Amino acids: CASSFAGEGYEQYF.

The V gene is TRBV6-1, the J gene TRBJ2-7; 7 bases fit TRBD2. Germline V lookup: CDR1 MNHNS, CDR2 SASEGT. The CDR3 runs 15 residues. The V segment lost 6 bases and the J segment 2 bases; nucleotides outside the gene matches: 10. The CDR3 protein is CASRREGRGAYEQYF. The CDR3 region has the DNA TGTGCCAGCAGGAGGGAGGGTCGGGGGGCCTACGAGCAGTACTTC.

The V gene is TRBV28, the J gene TRBJ1-3; tentatively, D is TRBD1 (5 bases). This CDR3 spans 14 amino acids. The germline V gene encodes CDR1 MDHEN and CDR2 SYDVKM. V lost 7 bases to trimming and J lost 2 bases, with 12 bases between them. CDR3 in amino acids: CASTPGGAGNTIYF. CDR3 DNA: TGTGCCAGCACCCCGGGGGGGGCTGGAAACACCATATATTTT.

DNA for the CDR3: TGTGCCAGCTCACCGCAGACAGGGAGAGAGACCCAGTACTTC. Its protein is CASSPQTGRETQYF. The chain couples TRBV18 to TRBJ2-5, with 7 bases aligning to TRBD1. There are 14 residues in the CDR3. The germline V gene encodes CDR1 KGHSH and CDR2 LQKENI. V shed 3 bases, J shed 4 bases, and the junction held 5 bases outside the gene matches.

The J gene is TRBJ2-7, the V gene TRBV7-9, with no clear D. The CDR3 is 12 amino acids. Germline CDR1 reads SEHNR; CDR2 reads FQNEAQ (reference sequence). V lost 5 bases to trimming and J lost 6 bases, with 11 bases between them. CDR3 nucleotides: TGTGCCAGCAGCCCGCAGGTGGGCGAGCAGTACTTC. Translated, it gives CASSPQVGEQYF.

V is TRBV28 and J is TRBJ2-4, with 14 bases matching TRBD2. V gave up 5 bases and J gave up 1 base; unmatched junction bases: 10. CDR1 and CDR2 from the germline V gene are MDHEN and SYDVKM. CDR3 length equals 19 residues. CDR3 nucleotide sequence: TGTGCCAGCAGTCCCAGACTAGCGGGAGGGCCAAGGGCCAAAAACATTCAGTACTTC. As protein: CASSPRLAGGPRAKNIQYF.

This chain joins TRBV11-3 and TRBJ2-1; D perhaps matches TRBD2 (6 bases). The CDR3 loop spans 14 amino acids. The ends were cut back, 5 bases at V and 0 bases at J, with 8 bases in the middle. From germline, CDR1 is SGHNT and CDR2 YENEEA. In nucleotides, the CDR3 is TGTGCCAGCAGCCCGCGGGACTCCTACAATGAGCAGTTCTTC. Translated: CASSPRDSYNEQFF.

The chain recombines TRBV19 with TRBJ2-1; possibly TRBD1 for D (5 bases). Germline CDR1 LNHDA, CDR2 SQIVND (reference sequence). The CDR3 length is 17 residues. Trimming shortened V by 3 bases and J by 0 bases, and 15 bases separated the two germline ends. CDR3 amino acids: CASSIPREISSYNEQFF. CDR3 DNA: TGTGCCAGTAGTATCCCCAGGGAAATAAGCTCCTACAATGAGCAGTTCTTC.